This T cell receptor beta chain was sequenced in a study of lymphopenia after photon versus proton radiotherapy. The CDR3 consists of 13 residues. CDR1 SGHRS and CDR2 YFSETQ come from the germline V gene. V was trimmed by 7 bases and J by 3 bases, leaving 14 bases between them. The method was immunoSEQ multiplex PCR; TCRdb's version includes in-frame clones alone and lacks a portion of them. The sample carries roughly 20,000 clones, over 80% recorded once. Of note for this clone: Antigen unknown.

Study-level results: Authors raise, but do not show, better survival with proton therapy. After lymphocyte nadir, photon-treated repertoires showed oligoclonal expansion, especially CD8+ Temra. Post-nadir TCR diversity decline inversely tracked overall survival among those who died.

Source: peripheral blood, taken from a patient treated with photon-based radiotherapy. The rearrangement joins TRBV5-1 to TRBJ2-7; weak D call: TRBD1 (6 bases). The TCR sequence derives from a man in his 60s with pancreatic cancer. The CDR3 region is CASSGGRDYEQYF. CDR3 nucleotide sequence: TGCGCCAGCTCTGGGGGCAGGGACTACGAGCAGTACTTC.